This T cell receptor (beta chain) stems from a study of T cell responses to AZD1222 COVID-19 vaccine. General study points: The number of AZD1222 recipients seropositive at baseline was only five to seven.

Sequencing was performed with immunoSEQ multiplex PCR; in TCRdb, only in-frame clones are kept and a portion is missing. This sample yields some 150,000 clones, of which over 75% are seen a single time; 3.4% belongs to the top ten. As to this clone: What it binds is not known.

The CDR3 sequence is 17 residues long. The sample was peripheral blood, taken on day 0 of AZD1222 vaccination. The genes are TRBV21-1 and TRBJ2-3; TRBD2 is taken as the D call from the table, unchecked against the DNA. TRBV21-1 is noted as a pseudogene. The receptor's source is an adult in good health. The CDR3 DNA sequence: TGTGCCAGCAGCAAAGAACCCACTAGCGGATTTGTAGATACGCAGTATTTT. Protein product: CASSKEPTSGFVDTQYF.